The present entry profiles one T cell receptor beta chain with its context. Its antigen is undetermined. The CDR3 has 13 amino acids. V was clipped by 6 bases and J by 8 bases, with 16 bases between them. The germline V gene encodes CDR1 MNHNS and CDR2 SASEGT. TCRdb re-called the 5' RACE reads through MiXCR, storing one row per CDR3 protein. In the table there are about 690,000 distinct CDR3 sequences, roughly 20% of which are singletons. These data originate in a study of identical twins. Findings and limits, study-wide: In cord blood, abundant beta clonotypes had fewer insertions; memory showed no trend.

The sample also formed part of further work on T cells expressing NK-cell markers. Per that study: It was sorted CD3+CD56-NKG2C+, CD3+CD56+NKG2C- and CD3+CD56+NKG2C+ T cells that provided the TCR beta repertoires. HCMV seropositivity characterized seven of the eight sequenced donors, and seronegativity one.

Sequencing was performed on PBMCs. This TCR was recovered from a woman between 18 and 29 years old in good health. This rearrangement joins TRBV6-1 to TRBJ1-2; no clear D. In DNA form, the CDR3 reads TGTGCCAGCAGCCATCCCAGGCTCGGAGGCTACACCTTC. Residues: CASSHPRLGGYTF.